The source of this TCR beta chain is a study of blood T cell repertoires in COVID-19. Overall study context: COVID-19 samples collected from the United States, Italy and Spain covered acute and convalescent phases. Sources were T cells, B-cell-depleted T cells, or PBMCs; the material itself was cDNA or gDNA.

Method: immunoSEQ multiplex PCR; TCRdb's copy keeps in-frame clones and lacks some. The profile covers about 350,000 clones, with approximately 86% appearing a single time and just over 7% taken by the ten largest. Patients in Seattle were enrolled during active infection, then followed longitudinally. Germline V gene sequence: CDR1 LGHDT, CDR2 YNNKEL (reference sequence). CDR3 size: 16 residues. Deletions cut 6 bases from V and 2 bases from J, with 14 bases between. The chain employs TRBV3-1 (or the pseudogene TRBV3-2) and TRBJ2-6; weak D call: TRBD1 (6 bases). This TCR came from a woman aged 55 to 70 with COVID-19, enrolled during active disease. The sequenced sample was peripheral blood. CDR3 nucleotide sequence: TGTGCCAGCAGATTCTTACAGGGCACTGGGGCCAACGTCCTGACTTTC. Translating gives CASRFLQGTGANVLTF.